This TCR beta chain is drawn from a study of blood T cell repertoires in COVID-19. The method was immunoSEQ multiplex PCR; TCRdb's version includes in-frame clones alone and lacks a portion of them. The repertoire holds roughly 180,000 clones, with roughly 82% as singletons. Germline loops: CDR1 SQVTM, CDR2 ANQGSEA. Trimming at V came to 3 bases and at J to 8 bases, leaving 5 bases not matched to a gene. There are 12 residues in the CDR3. The chain uses TRBV29-1 and TRBJ1-2; 8 bases are shared with TRBD1. Sequenced sample: PBMCs or T cells enriched from blood (not recorded which). The TCR sequence derives from a woman aged 25 to 45 who had recovered from COVID-19. CDR3 DNA sequence: TGCAGCGTTGAGGTCGCAGGGGGCGGCTACACCTTC. Its translation is CSVEVAGGGYTF.